The rows below give T cell receptor beta chains drawn from one sample of a study of blood T cell repertoires in COVID-19. Produced via immunoSEQ multiplex PCR; TCRdb's table is partial and in-frame only. The sample lists under 120,000 clones, around 84% seen once, with over 2% in the top ten. Sequencing input: peripheral blood. These receptors were taken from a human donor in a cohort sampled during active COVID-19. CDR3s leave out the opening cysteine and the closing phenylalanine or tryptophan. Each record gives: CDR3 protein, clone size, V gene. Clone size is shown for a subset of rows, as once, few, many or a class of expanded clone.

ASRPGTGGEKLF - TRBV2
ATSRYSSYEQY - TRBV27
ASSPQTGWGETQY - TRBV7-9
ASSIPGGWRYQPQH - TRBV19
ASGGTGGSNQPQH few TRBV2
ASSEEGGASYNEQF - TRBV6-4
ASSPDSTYGYT - TRBV5-4
ASSWTGYGYT - TRBV6-5
ASSLGAAGGEQY few TRBV7-9
ASVDRETDTQY - TRBV6-5
ASSPSLQAEGSYNEQF - TRBV4-1
ASSKSPTGGPGWQETQY - TRBV21-1
ASSPKEAIPNAYGYT - TRBV7-9
ASSAPPGQGSTDTQY - TRBV6-1
ASSEQRRNTGELF - TRBV6-1
ASSPPPGVNTGELF - TRBV7-2
ASISGTSFYNEQF - TRBV6-5
ASSLLAGKPYEQY few TRBV28
ASSLALAGGYEQY - TRBV5-1
ASSPARGYNQPQH - TRBV3-1/TRBV3-2
ASGLTQSFLLPSSYNEQF - TRBV12-5
ASSEPGTGNTEAF - TRBV18
ASSQDLGQGALSGANVLT - TRBV4-3
AWSVLGHQNYGYT - TRBV30
ASLELLAGGNEQF - TRBV6-5
ASSGTDGELF - TRBV2
ASSERSGLNSPLH - TRBV25-1
ASSFIGNTEAF - TRBV7-9
AWSLGGASYEQY few TRBV30
ASSPTRRGPEAF - TRBV3-1/TRBV3-2
ASRGGLSPYEQY - TRBV6-5
ASSRQGLSTDTQY - TRBV6-2/TRBV6-3
ASRGGNTGELF few TRBV6-5
ASSLNEGGYT - TRBV12-3/TRBV12-4
ASSPSGATGELF - TRBV7-2
ASSLGRLASYNEQF few TRBV5-1
ASSEPEGNTEAF - TRBV6-1
ASSFGDRVNSPLH once TRBV5-1
ASSVDGTGEAF - TRBV5-1
SVTSGEETQY - TRBV29-1
ASTIAGNNEQF - TRBV6-6
ASSRTGGYYEQY - TRBV27
ASSFPTWRGIQETQY - TRBV28